These 3 T cell receptor beta chains came from one sample sequenced in a study of response to subunit inactivated influenza vaccine. TCRdb called the RT-PCR reads again in MiXCR, with one record for every CDR3 protein. The sample includes more than 500,000 distinct CDR3 sequences, roughly 12% of them seen just once. This sample also belongs to another study, concerning T cells expressing NK-cell markers. From that report: In generating TCR beta cDNA, 5'RACE template switching with UMIs was used.

The specimen was PBMCs from blood, collected on the day of vaccination. The source is a man aged 50-59 years who received an inactivated influenza vaccine.

The chain couples TRBV7-2 to TRBJ1-5; D is ambiguous. CDR3 length: 13 residues. The germline V gene has CDR1 SGHTA and CDR2 FQGNSA. V was pared by 5 bases and J by 4 bases, with 9 bases between. In DNA, the CDR3 is TGTGCCAGCAGCATTGAACGGAATCAGCCCCAGCATTTT. This gives the protein CASSIERNQPQHF.

This clonotype has more than one count but fewer than ten. The chain is built from TRBV29-1 and TRBJ2-3; D ambiguous. V dropped 2 bases and J dropped 1 base, with 7 bases sitting between them. CDR3 size: 13 residues. Per the germline V gene, CDR1 is SQVTM and CDR2 is ANQGSEA. Here the CDR3 reads CSVERPGTDTQYF. The DNA of the CDR3 is TGCAGCGTTGAAAGGCCAGGCACAGATACGCAGTATTTT.

This clonotype came up a few times. The chain employs TRBV19 and TRBJ2-1, with TRBD2 identical over 9 bases. This CDR3 is built from 15 residues. Germline CDR1 is LNHDA and CDR2 is SQIVND (reference sequence). Trimming removed 5 bases from V and 4 bases from J; junction bases left unmatched: 6. Here the CDR3 DNA reads TGTGCCAGTAGTCGTAGCGGGAGCGGGTACAATGAGCAGTTCTTC. It encodes CASSRSGSGYNEQFF.